Reported below is one TCR beta chain. Its specificity is not known. J gave up 12 bases and V 2 bases, and 4 bases lay outside the gene matches. This CDR3 has 12 amino acids. Looked up from germline, CDR1 is MNHEY and CDR2 is SVGEGT. The data originate from a study of response to subunit inactivated influenza vaccine. Points from the study as a whole: Authors proposed each seasonal influenza vaccination draws in few new T cells.

TCRdb re-analysed the RT-PCR reads in MiXCR, keeping a single row per CDR3 protein. The table lists more than 700,000 distinct CDR3 sequences, approximately 21% of them singletons. This clonotype originated in a man between 45 and 60 years old who received an inactivated influenza vaccine. This specimen was PBMCs from blood, taken 5 days after vaccination. The chain has TRBV6-2 or TRBV6-3 and TRBJ2-7, with 10 bases that match TRBD1. The CDR3 DNA is TGTGCCAGCAGTTACGTTGGACAGGGGGTGTACTTC. Its translation is CASSYVGQGVYF.